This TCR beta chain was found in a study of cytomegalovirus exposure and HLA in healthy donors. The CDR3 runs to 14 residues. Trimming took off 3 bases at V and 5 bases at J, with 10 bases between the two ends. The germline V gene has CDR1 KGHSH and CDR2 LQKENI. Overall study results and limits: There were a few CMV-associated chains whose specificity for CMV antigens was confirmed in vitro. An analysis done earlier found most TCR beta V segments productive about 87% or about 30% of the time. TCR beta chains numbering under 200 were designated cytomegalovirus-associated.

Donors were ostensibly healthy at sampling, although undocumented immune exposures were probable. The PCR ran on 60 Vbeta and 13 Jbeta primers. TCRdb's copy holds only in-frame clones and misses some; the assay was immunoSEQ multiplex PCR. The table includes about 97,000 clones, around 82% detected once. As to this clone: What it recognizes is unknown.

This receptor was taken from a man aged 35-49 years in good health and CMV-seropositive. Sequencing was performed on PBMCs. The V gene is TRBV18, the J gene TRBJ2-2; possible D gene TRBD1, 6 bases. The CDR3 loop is CASSPPQGTGELFF. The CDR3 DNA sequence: TGTGCCAGCTCACCCCCCCAGGGGACCGGGGAGCTGTTTTTT.